This is a list of T cell receptor beta chains from one sample in a study of blood T cells in healthy people across ages. TCRdb ran MiXCR on the 5' RACE reads and lists one entry per CDR3 protein. The table shows more than 800,000 distinct CDR3 sequences, with 35% to 55% occurring only once. Sequencing input: blood. These receptors originate from a woman aged 60-70 years in good health. Each CDR3 is given with its conserved first and last residue. A D gene is named only where the DNA matches it firmly. Clone size is stated in some rows and not others, as once, few, many or a class when expanded.

v_gene: TRBV20-1; j_gene: TRBJ2-1; d_gene: TRBD2; abundance: few; CDR3nt: TGCAGTGCTAGGGTTATAGCGGGAAATGAGCAGTTCTTC; CDR3aa: CSARVIAGNEQFF
v_gene: TRBV6-5; j_gene: TRBJ1-6; d_gene: NA; abundance: NA; CDR3nt: TGTGCCAGCAGTTACCTGGGGGGTGGGAATTCACCCCTCCACTTT; CDR3aa: CASSYLGGGNSPLHF
v_gene: TRBV10-3; j_gene: TRBJ2-7; d_gene: NA; abundance: few; CDR3nt: TGTGCCATCTCAGAGACCCCCTACTACGAGCAGTACTTC; CDR3aa: CAISETPYYEQYF
v_gene: TRBV7-2; j_gene: TRBJ2-1; d_gene: TRBD2; abundance: once; CDR3nt: TGTGCCAGCAGTCGGCAGGGACTAGCAGAAGAGACCCAGTTCTTC; CDR3aa: CASSRQGLAEETQFF
v_gene: TRBV12-3/TRBV12-4; j_gene: TRBJ2-5; d_gene: NA; abundance: NA; CDR3nt: TGTGCCAGCAGTTCCAGGGATATGGAAGAGACCCAGTACTTC; CDR3aa: CASSSRDMEETQYF
v_gene: TRBV27; j_gene: TRBJ2-5; d_gene: TRBD1; abundance: few; CDR3nt: TGTGCCAGCAGTCCCCGACAGGGGGCCGTGGAGACCCAGTACTTC; CDR3aa: CASSPRQGAVETQYF
v_gene: TRBV28; j_gene: TRBJ2-7; d_gene: NA; abundance: NA; CDR3nt: TGTACCAGCAGTTCTAACCGGGACTTTGGCTACGAGCAGTACTTC; CDR3aa: CTSSSNRDFGYEQYF
v_gene: TRBV29-1; j_gene: TRBJ2-2; d_gene: NA; abundance: NA; CDR3nt: TGCAGCGTTATTCACACCGGGGAGCTGTTTTTT; CDR3aa: CSVIHTGELFF
v_gene: TRBV27; j_gene: TRBJ2-7; d_gene: NA; abundance: NA; CDR3nt: TGTGCCAGCAGTACCTACAGCTCCTACGAGCAGTACTTC; CDR3aa: CASSTYSSYEQYF
v_gene: TRBV20-1; j_gene: TRBJ2-7; d_gene: NA; abundance: few; CDR3nt: TGCAGTGCTAGAGGGGACACCGACTACGAGCAGTACTTC; CDR3aa: CSARGDTDYEQYF
v_gene: TRBV5-1; j_gene: TRBJ2-3; d_gene: TRBD2; abundance: few; CDR3nt: TGCGCCAGCAGCTTGACGACTAGCGGGAGTCCCGGAGATACGCAGTATTTT; CDR3aa: CASSLTTSGSPGDTQYF
v_gene: TRBV3-1; j_gene: TRBJ2-1; d_gene: NA; abundance: few; CDR3nt: TGTGCCAGCAGCCAACAGGCGGGCACCGAGCAGTTCTTC; CDR3aa: CASSQQAGTEQFF
v_gene: TRBV6-6; j_gene: TRBJ2-5; d_gene: TRBD2; abundance: NA; CDR3nt: TGTGCCAGCAGTCCTACTAGCGCTCTCGGGAATGAGCAGTACTTC; CDR3aa: CASSPTSALGNEQYF
v_gene: TRBV15; j_gene: TRBJ2-1; d_gene: TRBD1; abundance: few; CDR3nt: TGTGCCACCAGCGTCGACAGGGGGCTGGGTTACAATGAGCAGTTCTTC; CDR3aa: CATSVDRGLGYNEQFF
v_gene: TRBV11-1; j_gene: TRBJ2-3; d_gene: TRBD2; abundance: NA; CDR3nt: TGTGCCAGCAGCACGAGGACTAGCGGGAGGTTTACAGATACGCAGTATTTT; CDR3aa: CASSTRTSGRFTDTQYF
v_gene: TRBV7-9; j_gene: TRBJ2-3; d_gene: TRBD2; abundance: few; CDR3nt: TGTGCCAGCAGCCCGCCTGGGGGGAGGGCCGGTACAGATACGCAGTATTTT; CDR3aa: CASSPPGGRAGTDTQYF
v_gene: TRBV5-1; j_gene: TRBJ2-5; d_gene: TRBD2; abundance: NA; CDR3nt: TGCGCCAGCAGTGTTGGCGGGAGGGCGGAAGGGACCCAGTACTTC; CDR3aa: CASSVGGRAEGTQYF
v_gene: TRBV4-1; j_gene: TRBJ2-5; d_gene: NA; abundance: few; CDR3nt: TGCGCCAGCAGCCAAGTGGGGCTCCGGGACTACCAAGAGACCCAGTACTTC; CDR3aa: CASSQVGLRDYQETQYF
v_gene: TRBV6-6; j_gene: TRBJ1-5; d_gene: NA; abundance: few; CDR3nt: TGTGCCAGCAGTTACCAGGGCACCTATCAGCCCCAGCATTTT; CDR3aa: CASSYQGTYQPQHF
v_gene: TRBV20-1; j_gene: TRBJ1-5; d_gene: NA; abundance: few; CDR3nt: TGCAGTGCTAGGCGTAGCAATCAGCCCCAGCATTTT; CDR3aa: CSARRSNQPQHF
v_gene: TRBV6-1; j_gene: TRBJ2-7; d_gene: TRBD1; abundance: NA; CDR3nt: TGTGCCAGCAGAGGTGACAGGGGTAGCTCCTACGAGCAGTACTTC; CDR3aa: CASRGDRGSSYEQYF
v_gene: TRBV20-1; j_gene: TRBJ2-7; d_gene: TRBD2; abundance: NA; CDR3nt: TGCAGTGCGCCATCCCGGACTAGCGATCCCTACGAGCAGTACTTC; CDR3aa: CSAPSRTSDPYEQYF
v_gene: TRBV6-5; j_gene: TRBJ2-7; d_gene: TRBD1; abundance: NA; CDR3nt: TGTGCCAGCAGTTACTTGCCAGGGGGCATCTACGAGCAGTACTTC; CDR3aa: CASSYLPGGIYEQYF
v_gene: TRBV10-3; j_gene: TRBJ1-2; d_gene: NA; abundance: NA; CDR3nt: TGTGCCATCAGTGAGCAGTCAGGGTACAACTATGGCTACACCTTC; CDR3aa: CAISEQSGYNYGYTF
v_gene: TRBV20-1; j_gene: TRBJ2-5; d_gene: NA; abundance: NA; CDR3nt: TGCAGTGCTAGAGGGGACGGGAGAGGTAATGAGCAGTACTTC; CDR3aa: CSARGDGRGNEQYF
v_gene: TRBV6-1; j_gene: TRBJ2-3; d_gene: NA; abundance: few; CDR3nt: TGTGCCAGCCCCCGGGATGATACGCAGTATTTT; CDR3aa: CASPRDDTQYF
v_gene: TRBV6-6; j_gene: TRBJ2-3; d_gene: NA; abundance: NA; CDR3nt: TGTGCCAGCAGTTACTCGAATCCGGGGGTTATGGATACGCAGTATTTT; CDR3aa: CASSYSNPGVMDTQYF
v_gene: TRBV4-1; j_gene: TRBJ1-3; d_gene: NA; abundance: NA; CDR3nt: TGCGCCAGCAGCCATCCGGACAGAAATGCGAACACCATATATTTT; CDR3aa: CASSHPDRNANTIYF
v_gene: TRBV4-2; j_gene: TRBJ2-1; d_gene: TRBD2; abundance: NA; CDR3nt: TGTGCCAGCAGCCAAGACGGGAGGGCCCGAGGGCCATACAATGAGCAGTTCTTC; CDR3aa: CASSQDGRARGPYNEQFF
v_gene: TRBV4-1; j_gene: TRBJ1-2; d_gene: NA; abundance: NA; CDR3nt: TGCGCCAGCAGCCTAGTGACAGGACTATACACCTTC; CDR3aa: CASSLVTGLYTF
v_gene: TRBV6-2/TRBV6-3; j_gene: TRBJ2-7; d_gene: NA; abundance: NA; CDR3nt: TGTGCCAGCATCCCGGGACACAGGGAGGTCTACGAGCAGTACTTC; CDR3aa: CASIPGHREVYEQYF
v_gene: TRBV7-2; j_gene: TRBJ2-7; d_gene: NA; abundance: NA; CDR3nt: TGTGCCAGCAGCTTCTTGTCGCTCGGGGTCTACGAGCAGTACTTC; CDR3aa: CASSFLSLGVYEQYF
v_gene: TRBV10-1; j_gene: TRBJ2-3; d_gene: NA; abundance: NA; CDR3nt: TGCGCCAGCGGTGGACGGCCCGCAGATACGCAGTATTTT; CDR3aa: CASGGRPADTQYF
v_gene: TRBV27; j_gene: TRBJ2-1; d_gene: NA; abundance: once; CDR3nt: TGTGTCAGCAGTTATACCCGGGACTCTTACAATGAGCAGTTCTTC; CDR3aa: CVSSYTRDSYNEQFF
v_gene: TRBV20-1; j_gene: TRBJ2-1; d_gene: NA; abundance: few; CDR3nt: TGCAGTGCTAGAGATCCCCACAGTGCCCTATACAATGAGCAGTTCTTC; CDR3aa: CSARDPHSALYNEQFF
v_gene: TRBV18; j_gene: TRBJ2-3; d_gene: NA; abundance: NA; CDR3nt: TGTGGCAGCTCACCTTACTCAGGCACAGATACGCAGTATTTT; CDR3aa: CGSSPYSGTDTQYF
v_gene: TRBV20-1; j_gene: TRBJ1-2; d_gene: NA; abundance: NA; CDR3nt: TGCAGTGCTAGCCAAGAAACCGGGTATGGCTACACCTTC; CDR3aa: CSASQETGYGYTF
v_gene: TRBV5-6; j_gene: TRBJ1-1; d_gene: NA; abundance: NA; CDR3nt: TGTGCCAGCAGCATGGGGGATTTCATGAACACTGAAGCTTTCTTT; CDR3aa: CASSMGDFMNTEAFF
v_gene: TRBV12-3/TRBV12-4; j_gene: TRBJ1-6; d_gene: TRBD1; abundance: few; CDR3nt: TGTGCCAGCAGCCAGGGACAGACTAATTCACCCCTCCACTTT; CDR3aa: CASSQGQTNSPLHF
v_gene: TRBV24-1; j_gene: TRBJ1-5; d_gene: TRBD1; abundance: few; CDR3nt: TGTGCCACCGGGGACAGCCGGGGCAATCAGCCCCAGCATTTT; CDR3aa: CATGDSRGNQPQHF
v_gene: TRBV6-2/TRBV6-3; j_gene: TRBJ2-2; d_gene: NA; abundance: NA; CDR3nt: TGTGCCAGCAGTTACGCGGGACAAAACACCGGGGAGCTGTTTTTT; CDR3aa: CASSYAGQNTGELFF
v_gene: TRBV4-2; j_gene: TRBJ2-3; d_gene: NA; abundance: NA; CDR3nt: TGTGCCAGCAGCCAAGTAGAGACAGATACGCAGTATTTT; CDR3aa: CASSQVETDTQYF
v_gene: TRBV11-2; j_gene: TRBJ2-7; d_gene: TRBD1; abundance: NA; CDR3nt: TGTGCCAGCAGCAGGACCCAGGACAGGGCCTACGAGCAGTACTTC; CDR3aa: CASSRTQDRAYEQYF
v_gene: TRBV19; j_gene: TRBJ2-2; d_gene: NA; abundance: NA; CDR3nt: TGTGCCAGTAGTTTTCAGGATGCCGGGGAGCTGTTTTTT; CDR3aa: CASSFQDAGELFF
v_gene: TRBV28; j_gene: TRBJ2-7; d_gene: TRBD2; abundance: NA; CDR3nt: TGTGCCAGCAAGACGGGAGGTACTAACGAGCAGTACTTC; CDR3aa: CASKTGGTNEQYF
v_gene: TRBV20-1; j_gene: TRBJ2-5; d_gene: NA; abundance: few; CDR3nt: TGCAGTGCTCCGCGGACCTGGGGGCAAGAGACCCAGTACTTC; CDR3aa: CSAPRTWGQETQYF
v_gene: TRBV29-1; j_gene: TRBJ2-7; d_gene: TRBD2; abundance: NA; CDR3nt: TGCAGCGGTCTCACTAGCGGGAGGGCCATCGGCGGTCCCTACGAGCAGTACTTC; CDR3aa: CSGLTSGRAIGGPYEQYF
v_gene: TRBV12-3/TRBV12-4; j_gene: TRBJ2-4; d_gene: NA; abundance: NA; CDR3nt: TGTGCCAGCAGTTTCAATCCAGGGCAAAACATTCAGTACTTC; CDR3aa: CASSFNPGQNIQYF
v_gene: TRBV29-1; j_gene: TRBJ2-4; d_gene: TRBD1; abundance: many; CDR3nt: TGCAGCGTTATCGCGGAGCACAGGGGGAACATTCAGTACTTC; CDR3aa: CSVIAEHRGNIQYF
v_gene: TRBV9; j_gene: TRBJ2-5; d_gene: NA; abundance: NA; CDR3nt: TGTGCCAGCAGCGTAGACCCGGTGGTAGAGACCCAGTACTTC; CDR3aa: CASSVDPVVETQYF
v_gene: TRBV2; j_gene: TRBJ2-2; d_gene: TRBD1; abundance: NA; CDR3nt: TGTGCCAGCAGAGGGACAGGGGGCGACACCGGGGAGCTGTTTTTT; CDR3aa: CASRGTGGDTGELFF
v_gene: TRBV6-1; j_gene: TRBJ1-2; d_gene: NA; abundance: NA; CDR3nt: TGTGCCAGCAGGGAAGCTACACCATTATATGGCTACACCTTC; CDR3aa: CASREATPLYGYTF
v_gene: TRBV5-1; j_gene: TRBJ1-2; d_gene: NA; abundance: NA; CDR3nt: TGCGCCAGCAGATCCCCGGGACACGTTGGCTACACCTTC; CDR3aa: CASRSPGHVGYTF
v_gene: TRBV3-1; j_gene: TRBJ2-1; d_gene: TRBD2; abundance: few; CDR3nt: TGTGCCAGCAGTTTTAGCGGGAGTAGGTACAATGAGCAGTTCTTC; CDR3aa: CASSFSGSRYNEQFF
v_gene: TRBV20-1; j_gene: TRBJ2-4; d_gene: NA; abundance: few; CDR3nt: TGCAGTGCTAGAGAATTTGACAGTCGAAAAAACATTCAGTACTTC; CDR3aa: CSAREFDSRKNIQYF